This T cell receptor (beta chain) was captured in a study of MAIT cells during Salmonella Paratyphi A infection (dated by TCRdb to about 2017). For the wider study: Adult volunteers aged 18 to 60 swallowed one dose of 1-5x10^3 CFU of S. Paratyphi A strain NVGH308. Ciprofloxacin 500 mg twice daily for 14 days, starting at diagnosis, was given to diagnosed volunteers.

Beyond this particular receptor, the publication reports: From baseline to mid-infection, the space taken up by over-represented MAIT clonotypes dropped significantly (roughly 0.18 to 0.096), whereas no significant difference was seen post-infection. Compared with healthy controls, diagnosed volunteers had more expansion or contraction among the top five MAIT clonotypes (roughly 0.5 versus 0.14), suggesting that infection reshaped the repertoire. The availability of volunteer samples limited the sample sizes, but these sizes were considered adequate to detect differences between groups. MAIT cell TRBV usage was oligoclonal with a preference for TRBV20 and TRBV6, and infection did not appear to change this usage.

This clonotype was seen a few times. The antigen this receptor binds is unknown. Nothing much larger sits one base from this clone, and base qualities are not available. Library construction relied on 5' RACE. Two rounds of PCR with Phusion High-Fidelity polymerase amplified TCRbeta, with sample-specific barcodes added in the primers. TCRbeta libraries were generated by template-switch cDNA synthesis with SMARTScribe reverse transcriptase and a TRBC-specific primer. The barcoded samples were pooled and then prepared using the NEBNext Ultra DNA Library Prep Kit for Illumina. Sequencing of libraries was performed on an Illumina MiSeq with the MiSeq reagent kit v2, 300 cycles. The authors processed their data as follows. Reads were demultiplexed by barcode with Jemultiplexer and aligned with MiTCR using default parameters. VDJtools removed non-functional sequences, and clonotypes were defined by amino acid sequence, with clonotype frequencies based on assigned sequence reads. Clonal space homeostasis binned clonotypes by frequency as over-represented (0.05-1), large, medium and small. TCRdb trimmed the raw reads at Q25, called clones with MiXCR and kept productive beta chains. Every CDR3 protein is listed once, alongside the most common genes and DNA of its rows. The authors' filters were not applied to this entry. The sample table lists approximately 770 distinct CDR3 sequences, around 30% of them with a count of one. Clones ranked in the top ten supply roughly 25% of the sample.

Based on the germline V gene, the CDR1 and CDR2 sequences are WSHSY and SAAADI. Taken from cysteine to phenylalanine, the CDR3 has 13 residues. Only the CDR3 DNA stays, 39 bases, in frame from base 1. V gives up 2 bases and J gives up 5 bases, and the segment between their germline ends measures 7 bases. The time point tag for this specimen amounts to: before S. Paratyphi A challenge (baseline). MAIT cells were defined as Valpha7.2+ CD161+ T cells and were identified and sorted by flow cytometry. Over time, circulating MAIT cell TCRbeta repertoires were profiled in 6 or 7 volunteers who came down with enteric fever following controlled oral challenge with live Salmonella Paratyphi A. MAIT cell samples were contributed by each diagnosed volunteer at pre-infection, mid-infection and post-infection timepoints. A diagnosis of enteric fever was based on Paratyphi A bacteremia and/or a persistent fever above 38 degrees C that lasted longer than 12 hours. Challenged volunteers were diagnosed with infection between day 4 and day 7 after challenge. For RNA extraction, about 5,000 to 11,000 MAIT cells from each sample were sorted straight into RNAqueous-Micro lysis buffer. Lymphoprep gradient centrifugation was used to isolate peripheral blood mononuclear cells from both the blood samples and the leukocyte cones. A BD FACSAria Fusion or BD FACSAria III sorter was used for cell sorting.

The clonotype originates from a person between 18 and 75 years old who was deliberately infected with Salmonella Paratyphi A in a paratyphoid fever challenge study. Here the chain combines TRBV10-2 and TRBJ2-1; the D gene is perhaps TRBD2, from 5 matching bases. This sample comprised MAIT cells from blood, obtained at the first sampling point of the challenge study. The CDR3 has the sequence CASSEREHNEQFF. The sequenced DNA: TGCGCCAGCAGTGAGAGGGAGCACAATGAGCAGTTCTTC.